The clone carrying this T cell receptor beta chain was seen many times. Looked up from germline, CDR1 is MNHEY and CDR2 is SMNVEV (reference sequence). The CDR3 spans 14 residues. Trimming removed 4 bases at V and 2 bases at J, with 9 bases between. This sample is part of a study of T-cell reconstitution after alpha-beta-depleted transplantation in children. Construction of the TCRbeta library involved unique molecular identifiers. TCRdb passed the PCR reads through MiXCR, listing each CDR3 protein once. The sample consists of over 450,000 distinct CDR3 sequences, over 9.5% of them appearing once. V usage is TRBV27 and J usage is TRBJ1-5, with D possibly being TRBD1 (5 bases). The material sequenced was PBMCs, taken before TCRalphabeta/CD19-depleted stem cell transplant. This TCR was sampled from a child under 10 years old with inherited bone marrow failure, due to receive a stem cell transplant. For the CDR3, the DNA is TGTGCCAGCAGTTATATCAGGGGCAATCAGCCCCAGCATTTT. Translating it yields CASSYIRGNQPQHF.